Listed below are T cell receptor beta chains from one sample, sequenced in a study of cytomegalovirus exposure and HLA in healthy donors. Data came from immunoSEQ multiplex PCR; TCRdb stores just in-frame clones and leaves some out. The top ten hold roughly 0.9% of the sample, which has over 100,000 clones, just under 95% seen once. Sample: PBMCs. These receptors were collected from a young woman in good health and CMV-seronegative. CDR3s include the opening cysteine and the closing phenylalanine or tryptophan. The D gene is left open where the match is weak. Clone size is not always given. Where it is, it says once, few, many or a class for expanded clones.

J gene	clone size	V gene	D gene	CDR3 protein	CDR3 DNA
TRBJ1-4	-	TRBV30	-	CAWRRGEKLFF	TGTGCCTGGAGGCGGGGGGAAAAACTGTTTTTT
TRBJ2-7	-	TRBV27	TRBD1	CASSLVPPDRGAQSYEQYF	TGTGCCAGCAGTTTAGTACCCCCAGACAGGGGCGCCCAGTCCTACGAGCAGTACTTC
TRBJ1-2	-	TRBV6-1	-	CASSDWGHGYGYTF	TGTGCCAGCAGTGATTGGGGGCATGGCTATGGCTACACCTTC
TRBJ1-4	-	TRBV5-1	TRBD1	CASSLEGQGAEKLFF	TGCGCCAGCAGCTTGGAGGGACAGGGGGCCGAAAAACTGTTTTTT
TRBJ2-1	-	TRBV19	-	CASTHQGNEQFF	TGTGCCAGTACCCACCAGGGCAATGAGCAGTTCTTC
TRBJ1-2	-	TRBV6-5	-	CASSLSGALHYGYTF	TGTGCCAGCAGTTTATCAGGGGCCCTCCACTATGGCTACACCTTC
TRBJ2-5	once	TRBV4-3	TRBD1	CASSQGGDRDETQYF	TGCGCCAGCAGCCAAGGAGGGGACAGGGACGAGACCCAGTACTTC
TRBJ1-3	-	TRBV6-6	TRBD1	CASSPGGTDSGNTIYF	TGTGCCAGCAGTCCGGGCGGGACAGACTCTGGAAACACCATATATTTT
TRBJ1-1	few	TRBV18	-	CASGNMNTEAFF	TGTGCCAGCGGCAATATGAACACTGAAGCTTTCTTT
TRBJ2-7	-	TRBV6-6	-	CASRQDRSYEQYF	TGTGCCAGCAGGCAGGACAGAAGCTACGAGCAGTACTTC
TRBJ2-3	-	TRBV6-6	TRBD1	CASSYTDRVSTDTQYF	TGTGCCAGCAGTTACACGGACAGGGTTAGCACAGATACGCAGTATTTT
TRBJ2-1	-	TRBV7-6	TRBD2	CASSRGLASYNEQFF	TGTGCCAGCAGCCGTGGACTAGCCTCGTACAATGAGCAGTTCTTC
TRBJ2-1	-	TRBV18	TRBD2	CASSPPAGGPLFHEQFF	TGTGCCAGCTCACCACCAGCGGGAGGGCCTTTGTTCCATGAGCAGTTCTTC
TRBJ1-1	-	TRBV29-1	-	CSVPNPGRGRMAEAFF	TGCAGCGTTCCGAACCCAGGGCGAGGGAGGATGGCTGAAGCTTTCTTT
TRBJ2-7	-	TRBV7-2	-	CASSLAPDTAQYEQYF	TGTGCCAGCAGCTTAGCCCCGGACACGGCCCAATACGAGCAGTACTTC
TRBJ2-3	-	TRBV30	-	CAWTVGTDTQYF	TGTGCCTGGACGGTAGGCACAGATACGCAGTATTTT
TRBJ2-2	-	TRBV5-6	-	CASSLVTTNTGELFF	TGTGCCAGCAGCTTGGTGACTACGAACACCGGGGAGCTGTTTTTT
TRBJ1-1	-	TRBV5-1	TRBD1	CASSSDRTSLGAFF	TGCGCCAGCAGCTCGGACAGGACCAGCCTTGGTGCTTTCTTT
TRBJ2-1	-	TRBV14	TRBD2	CASSQGSPIGGWNEQFF	TGTGCCAGCAGCCAAGGGTCTCCAATCGGGGGGTGGAATGAGCAGTTCTTC
TRBJ2-1	-	TRBV10-1	TRBD2	CASSEFATSGSPNEQFF	TGCGCCAGCAGTGAGTTCGCCACTAGCGGGAGTCCCAATGAGCAGTTCTTC
TRBJ2-1	-	TRBV5-5	TRBD2	CASSLLGGDEQFF	TGTGCCAGCAGCTTACTCGGGGGGGATGAGCAGTTCTTC
TRBJ2-7	-	TRBV5-1	-	CASSRGADSYEQYF	TGCGCCAGCAGCCGGGGGGCGGACTCCTACGAGCAGTACTTC
TRBJ2-1	once	TRBV5-1	TRBD2	CASSLLAGGGNEQFF	TGCGCCAGCAGCTTGCTAGCGGGAGGGGGGAATGAGCAGTTCTTC
TRBJ2-3	few	TRBV6-5	-	CASTLDSSTDTQYF	TGTGCCAGCACCTTAGACAGCTCCACAGATACGCAGTATTTT
TRBJ1-4	-	TRBV4-1	TRBD1	CASSQELGRGEEKLFF	TGCGCCAGCAGCCAAGAACTGGGCAGGGGGGAGGAAAAACTGTTTTTT
TRBJ1-1	-	TRBV7-3	TRBD1	CASSLSHQGGTEAFF	TGTGCCAGCAGCTTAAGTCATCAGGGGGGCACTGAAGCTTTCTTT
TRBJ2-7	-	TRBV19	-	CASSISASSSYEQYF	TGTGCCAGTAGTATATCTGCCAGTTCCTCCTACGAGCAGTACTTC
TRBJ1-1	-	TRBV6-5	-	CASSYSRKNTEAFF	TGTGCCAGCAGTTACTCTAGAAAGAACACTGAAGCTTTCTTT
TRBJ2-7	once	TRBV5-6	TRBD1	CASSLTTGGWYEQYF	TGTGCCAGCAGCTTAACCACAGGGGGCTGGTACGAGCAGTACTTC
TRBJ1-5	-	TRBV10-2	-	CATKATGGSDQPQHF	TGCGCCACTAAGGCTACGGGGGGTAGCGATCAGCCCCAGCATTTT
TRBJ2-5	once	TRBV5-4	TRBD2	CASRSGTSGGETQYF	TGTGCCAGCAGGTCCGGGACTAGCGGGGGGGAGACCCAGTACTTC
TRBJ1-2	-	TRBV25-1	-	CASSEADPYGYTF	TGTGCCAGCAGTGAGGCCGATCCCTATGGCTACACCTTC
TRBJ2-1	-	TRBV9	TRBD1	CASSVRGLEEQFF	TGTGCCAGCAGCGTCAGGGGGCTGGAGGAGCAGTTCTTC
TRBJ1-2	-	TRBV7-9	-	CASSSPWKSNGQPPDGYTF	TGTGCCAGCAGCTCACCTTGGAAGTCGAATGGACAGCCCCCCGACGGCTACACCTTC
TRBJ1-4	once	TRBV30	-	CAWTLDGEKLFF	TGTGCCTGGACTCTAGACGGGGAAAAACTGTTTTTT
TRBJ2-1	-	TRBV18	TRBD1	CASSPGTVNNEQFF	TGTGCCAGCTCCCCCGGGACAGTTAACAATGAGCAGTTCTTC
TRBJ2-7	-	TRBV7-9	TRBD2	CASSSVAGVLSYEQYF	TGTGCCAGCAGCTCAGTAGCGGGCGTGCTTTCCTACGAGCAGTACTTC
TRBJ2-3	-	TRBV4-2	-	CASSQATVPTDTQYF	TGTGCCAGCAGCCAAGCGACAGTGCCCACAGATACGCAGTATTTT
TRBJ2-2	-	TRBV5-4	-	CASSLGSGENTGELFF	TGTGCCAGCAGCCTAGGATCGGGGGAGAACACCGGGGAGCTGTTTTTT
TRBJ2-1	-	TRBV7-5	-	CARSLRSSGSWNNEQFF	TGTGCCAGAAGCTTAAGGTCTAGCGGGAGTTGGAACAATGAGCAGTTCTTC
TRBJ2-3	-	TRBV7-9	TRBD1	CASSFGQDAQYF	TGTGCCAGCAGTTTCGGACAGGACGCGCAGTATTTT
TRBJ1-1	-	TRBV27	-	CASSLGGFLNTEAFF	TGTGCCAGCAGTTTGGGGGGATTCCTGAACACTGAAGCTTTCTTT
TRBJ2-3	-	TRBV9	TRBD1	CASSASGTGGTDTQYF	TGTGCCAGCAGCGCCTCCGGGACAGGGGGCACAGATACGCAGTATTTT
TRBJ1-1	once	TRBV2	-	CASRQLGNTEAFF	TGTGCCAGCAGACAGTTGGGGAACACTGAAGCTTTCTTT
TRBJ2-3	-	TRBV7-3	-	CASSPTSATDTQYF	TGTGCCAGCAGCCCAACTAGTGCAACAGATACGCAGTATTTT